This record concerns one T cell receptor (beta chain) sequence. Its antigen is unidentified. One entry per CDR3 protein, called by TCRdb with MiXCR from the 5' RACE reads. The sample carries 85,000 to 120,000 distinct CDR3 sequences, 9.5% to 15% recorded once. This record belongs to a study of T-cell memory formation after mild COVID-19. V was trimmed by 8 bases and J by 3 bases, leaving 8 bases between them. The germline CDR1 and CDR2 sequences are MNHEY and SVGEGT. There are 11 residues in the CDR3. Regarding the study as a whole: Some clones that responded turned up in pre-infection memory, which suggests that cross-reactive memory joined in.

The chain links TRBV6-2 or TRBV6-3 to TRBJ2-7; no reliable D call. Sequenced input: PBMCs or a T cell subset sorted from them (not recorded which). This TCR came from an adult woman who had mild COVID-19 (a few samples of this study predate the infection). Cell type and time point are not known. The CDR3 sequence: CASGSYYEQYF. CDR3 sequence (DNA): TGTGCCAGCGGATCCTACTACGAGCAGTACTTC.